These 5 T cell receptor beta chains share one sample of origin, sequenced in a study of OX40 agonist ivuxolimab in advanced cancers. TCRdb's copy holds only in-frame clones and misses some; the assay was immunoSEQ multiplex PCR. The sample shows tens of thousands of clones, about 90% of them seen only once. The material was CD4+ or CD8+ T cells sorted from blood, obtained in a trial of the OX40 agonist ivuxolimab. The source is an adult with an advanced solid tumor such as melanoma, head and neck, liver or kidney cancer.

The rearrangement links TRBV10-1 to TRBJ1-3; 10 bases agree with TRBD1. J was trimmed by 4 bases and V by 2 bases; bases with no gene match: 2. Germline assignment: CDR1 WNHNN and CDR2 SYGVQD (reference sequence). The CDR3 extends over 15 amino acids. The CDR3 sequence is CASSEGQGGGNTIYF. Here the CDR3 DNA reads TGCGCCAGCAGTGAGGGACAGGGGGGGGGAAACACCATATATTTT.

The rearrangement uses TRBV5-6 and TRBJ1-5; D may be TRBD1 (5 bases). Deletions cut 3 bases from V and 4 bases from J, with 14 bases between. Germline V lookup: CDR1 SGHDT, CDR2 YYEEEE. This CDR3 contains 15 residues. DNA of the CDR3: TGTGCCAGCAGCTCCCAGGGAGTATGGAATCAGCCCCAGCATTTT. Protein sequence: CASSSQGVWNQPQHF.

The V and J genes are TRBV9 and TRBJ2-5; D is uncertain. The J call is uncertain, as TRBJ2-7 better fits the DNA end. Germline assignment: CDR1 SGDLS and CDR2 YYNGEE. The CDR3 length is 12 residues. The CDR3 sequence: CASSRDRYEQYF. The CDR3 bases are TGTGCCAGCAGCCGCGACCGCTACGAGCAGTACTTC.

The sample holds one count of this clone. The rearrangement links TRBV4-1 to TRBJ1-4; possibly TRBD1 for D (6 bases). The V end was cut by 3 bases, the J end by 4 bases, with 15 bases between. The CDR3 extends over 16 amino acids. In germline, CDR1 is MGHRA, CDR2 YSYEKL. CDR3 region: CASSHRQDAGNEKLFF. The CDR3 region has the DNA TGCGCCAGCAGCCATCGACAGGACGCGGGTAATGAAAAACTGTTTTTT.

V gene TRBV7-9 combines with J gene TRBJ2-2, with TRBD1 identical over 8 bases. The CDR3 runs 17 residues. In germline, CDR1 is SEHNR, CDR2 FQNEAQ (reference sequence). V shed 5 bases, J shed 6 bases, and the junction held 14 bases outside the gene matches. CDR3 DNA sequence: TGTGCCAGCAGCCTGAACCGTGGGGACAGGTTGCCCGGGGAGCTGTTTTTT. This translates into CASSLNRGDRLPGELFF.